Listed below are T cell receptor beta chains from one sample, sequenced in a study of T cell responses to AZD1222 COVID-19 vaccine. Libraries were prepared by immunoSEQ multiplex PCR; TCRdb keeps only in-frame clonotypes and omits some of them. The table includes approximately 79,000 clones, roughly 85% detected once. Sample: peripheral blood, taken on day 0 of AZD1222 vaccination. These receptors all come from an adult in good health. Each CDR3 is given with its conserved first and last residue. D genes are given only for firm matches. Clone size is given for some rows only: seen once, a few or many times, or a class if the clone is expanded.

DNA: TGTGCCAGCAGCCAAGAATATAGGGAGCCCCTCCACTTT; CDR3: CASSQEYREPLHF; size: few; D: NA; V: TRBV3-1/TRBV3-2; J: TRBJ1-6
DNA: TGCGCCAGCAGTGAGGTGTTTGGTGGCACAGATACGCAGTATTTT; CDR3: CASSEVFGGTDTQYF; size: NA; D: NA; V: TRBV10-2; J: TRBJ2-3
DNA: TGTGCCAGCAGCTTACGGGGGTTAGACACCATATATTTT; CDR3: CASSLRGLDTIYF; size: NA; D: NA; V: TRBV7-9; J: TRBJ1-3
DNA: TGTGCCAGCTCACCACCCCAGAGGGGATCGTCTGGAAACACCATATATTTT; CDR3: CASSPPQRGSSGNTIYF; size: NA; D: NA; V: TRBV18; J: TRBJ1-3
DNA: TGTGCTAGTGGTTTACATACTAGCGGGAGTAAGTATGAGCAGTTCTTC; CDR3: CASGLHTSGSKYEQFF; size: NA; D: TRBD2; V: TRBV12-5; J: TRBJ2-1
DNA: TGTGCTAGTGGTCCTCTCGCCAGGGAGAACACTGAAGCTTTCTTT; CDR3: CASGPLARENTEAFF; size: NA; D: NA; V: TRBV12-5; J: TRBJ1-1
DNA: TGTGCCAGCAGTTTAGTCCGGACAGGGGGGAGCTCCTACGAGCAGTACTTC; CDR3: CASSLVRTGGSSYEQYF; size: NA; D: TRBD1; V: TRBV28; J: TRBJ2-7
DNA: TGTGCCAGTAGTGGCCGGGACGGCTATTCACCCCTCCACTTT; CDR3: CASSGRDGYSPLHF; size: NA; D: NA; V: TRBV19; J: TRBJ1-6
DNA: TGTGCCAGCAGCCAAGCTTCGGACAGGGGCTACGAGCAGTACTTC; CDR3: CASSQASDRGYEQYF; size: NA; D: TRBD1; V: TRBV3-1/TRBV3-2; J: TRBJ2-7
DNA: TGTGCCAGCAGCCGGACTGGGAATGAGCAGTTCTTC; CDR3: CASSRTGNEQFF; size: NA; D: NA; V: TRBV3-1/TRBV3-2; J: TRBJ2-1
DNA: TGTGCCAGCAGCCACCCCTCACAGGGTACCTACGAGCAGTACTTC; CDR3: CASSHPSQGTYEQYF; size: NA; D: NA; V: TRBV11-2; J: TRBJ2-7
DNA: TGTGCCAGCAGTGAAGCTTCCACTAGCCACAATGAGCAGTTCTTC; CDR3: CASSEASTSHNEQFF; size: NA; D: NA; V: TRBV6-1; J: TRBJ2-1
DNA: TGTGCCAGCAGCAAAGGACAGGCGGGAATACTCTATGGCTACACCTTC; CDR3: CASSKGQAGILYGYTF; size: NA; D: NA; V: TRBV21-1; J: TRBJ1-2
DNA: TGTGCCAGCAGTTCGCCGGGAGGCAATCAGCCCCAGCATTTT; CDR3: CASSSPGGNQPQHF; size: NA; D: NA; V: TRBV27; J: TRBJ1-5
DNA: TGTGCCAGCAGCCAAGGACAGGGAGGCGAAAAACTGTTTTTT; CDR3: CASSQGQGGEKLFF; size: NA; D: TRBD1; V: TRBV4-2; J: TRBJ1-4
DNA: TGTGCCAGCTCACCAGGGATCGGACTCAATAACTATGGCTACACCTTC; CDR3: CASSPGIGLNNYGYTF; size: NA; D: NA; V: TRBV18; J: TRBJ1-2
DNA: TGTGCCAGCAGCTTAGGGGATCGCCAGCCCCAGCATTTT; CDR3: CASSLGDRQPQHF; size: once; D: NA; V: TRBV11-2; J: TRBJ1-5
DNA: TGTGCCAGCAGTTTACCTAATGACTACGAGCAGTACTTC; CDR3: CASSLPNDYEQYF; size: NA; D: NA; V: TRBV12-3/TRBV12-4; J: TRBJ2-7
DNA: TGTGCCAGCAGCTTATTTGGGTCTGGGGCCAACGTCCTGACTTTC; CDR3: CASSLFGSGANVLTF; size: NA; D: NA; V: TRBV7-9; J: TRBJ2-6
DNA: TGTGCCAGCGGGGACAGGGGGTATGGTGGGAACACTGAAGCTTTCTTT; CDR3: CASGDRGYGGNTEAFF; size: once; D: TRBD1; V: TRBV27; J: TRBJ1-1
DNA: TGTGCCACCAGCAGAGATTCGGACAGAAATGAGCAGTTCTTC; CDR3: CATSRDSDRNEQFF; size: NA; D: NA; V: TRBV15; J: TRBJ2-1
DNA: TGCGCCAGCAGCCAAGATAGCCCGGGCCCCTACGAGCAGTACTTC; CDR3: CASSQDSPGPYEQYF; size: NA; D: NA; V: TRBV4-1; J: TRBJ2-7
DNA: TGTGCCACCAGTGATTTGAATCCGGGAGCGGGAGCAGATACGCAGTATTTT; CDR3: CATSDLNPGAGADTQYF; size: NA; D: TRBD2; V: TRBV24-1; J: TRBJ2-3
DNA: TGTGCCAGCAGTGACTCGAGTAAGCCGGGACAGGTTCCAACTAATGAAAAACTGTTTTTT; CDR3: CASSDSSKPGQVPTNEKLFF; size: NA; D: TRBD1; V: TRBV6-4; J: TRBJ1-4
DNA: TGTGCCAGCAGTGAAGACCGTTACAGTTACAATGAGCAGTTCTTC; CDR3: CASSEDRYSYNEQFF; size: NA; D: NA; V: TRBV6-1; J: TRBJ2-1
DNA: TGTGCCAGCAGCCTCTGGGGGATGAACACCGGGGAGCTGTTTTTT; CDR3: CASSLWGMNTGELFF; size: few; D: NA; V: TRBV7-3; J: TRBJ2-2
DNA: TGTGCCAGCAGCGCGGGCCCCGGGACAAGCTATGGCTACACCTTC; CDR3: CASSAGPGTSYGYTF; size: once; D: NA; V: TRBV9; J: TRBJ1-2
DNA: TGCAGCGTTGGGGGACAGTTTTCCAAGACCCAGTACTTC; CDR3: CSVGGQFSKTQYF; size: NA; D: TRBD1; V: TRBV29-1; J: TRBJ2-5
DNA: TGTGCCAGCAGTTGGGGTAACCAGCCCCAGCATTTT; CDR3: CASSWGNQPQHF; size: NA; D: NA; V: TRBV12-3/TRBV12-4; J: TRBJ1-5
DNA: TGTGCCAGCAGCGTAGAGCCGACAGCGGGAGGGAGGGAGCAGTACTTC; CDR3: CASSVEPTAGGREQYF; size: NA; D: TRBD2; V: TRBV9; J: TRBJ2-7
DNA: TGCGCCAGCAGCTTGGCGGGGATCTCCTATAATTCACCCCTCCACTTT; CDR3: CASSLAGISYNSPLHF; size: NA; D: NA; V: TRBV5-1; J: TRBJ1-6
DNA: TGTGCCAGCAGCTCTTTAGGACAGCCACCGTACGAGCAGTACTTC; CDR3: CASSSLGQPPYEQYF; size: NA; D: NA; V: TRBV14; J: TRBJ2-7
DNA: TGTGCCAGCAGCCCAAACCGGGGGGACGAGCAGTACTTC; CDR3: CASSPNRGDEQYF; size: NA; D: TRBD2; V: TRBV7-3; J: TRBJ2-7
DNA: TGTGCCAGCAGTGAAATAAGGGCTCAAGAGACCCAGTACTTC; CDR3: CASSEIRAQETQYF; size: NA; D: NA; V: TRBV6-1; J: TRBJ2-5
DNA: TGTGCCAGCAATAGCGGGAGGCCCAAATCTAGCACAGATACGCAGTATTTT; CDR3: CASNSGRPKSSTDTQYF; size: NA; D: TRBD2; V: TRBV28; J: TRBJ2-3
DNA: TGTGCCAGCAGTTCTGGGACAGCCTTCTCTGGAAACACCATATATTTT; CDR3: CASSSGTAFSGNTIYF; size: NA; D: TRBD1; V: TRBV28; J: TRBJ1-3
DNA: TGTGCCAGCAGCTCAGTACCGGGGACAAACTATGGCTACACCTTC; CDR3: CASSSVPGTNYGYTF; size: NA; D: NA; V: TRBV6-5; J: TRBJ1-2
DNA: TGTGCCAGCACCCGCGGTAGGGCGGACAATGAGCAGTTCTTC; CDR3: CASTRGRADNEQFF; size: NA; D: NA; V: TRBV6-4; J: TRBJ2-1
DNA: TGTGCCAGCAGCTTATGGGACAGAGAAGCGTACTTC; CDR3: CASSLWDREAYF; size: NA; D: TRBD1; V: TRBV11-1; J: TRBJ2-7
DNA: TGTGCCAGCTGTTTCCAGATATCGAACACTGAAGCTTTCTTT; CDR3: CASCFQISNTEAFF; size: NA; D: NA; V: TRBV19; J: TRBJ1-1
DNA: TGTGCCAGCAGCTCTTGGCCGACAGGGAGGAATCAGCCCCAGCATTTT; CDR3: CASSSWPTGRNQPQHF; size: few; D: TRBD1; V: TRBV7-9; J: TRBJ1-5
DNA: TGTGCCAGCAGGCTACCGACGGGACAGGGAGTGGCTTTCTTT; CDR3: CASRLPTGQGVAFF; size: NA; D: TRBD1; V: TRBV7-8; J: TRBJ1-1
DNA: TGTGCCTGGAAAAGACAGAAGAACACTGAAGCTTTCTTT; CDR3: CAWKRQKNTEAFF; size: NA; D: NA; V: TRBV30; J: TRBJ1-1
DNA: TGCGCCAGCAGATGGGGAGATACGCAGTATTTT; CDR3: CASRWGDTQYF; size: NA; D: NA; V: TRBV5-1; J: TRBJ2-3
DNA: TGCGCCAGCAGCTTAGTGGGGATCAGCGGGACCGTATACAATGAGCAGTTCTTC; CDR3: CASSLVGISGTVYNEQFF; size: NA; D: TRBD2; V: TRBV5-1; J: TRBJ2-1
DNA: TGTGCCAGCAGTTTGTTTAGCACAGATACGCAGTATTTT; CDR3: CASSLFSTDTQYF; size: NA; D: NA; V: TRBV6-5; J: TRBJ2-3
DNA: TGTGCCAGTAGCAGACAGGGGGACAGGGAGCAGTTCTTC; CDR3: CASSRQGDREQFF; size: NA; D: TRBD1; V: TRBV19; J: TRBJ2-1
DNA: TGTGCCAGCAGTCGAGGGGGGGCCTCCTACGAGCAGTACTTC; CDR3: CASSRGGASYEQYF; size: once; D: NA; V: TRBV28; J: TRBJ2-7
DNA: TGTGCCAGCAGCCAAGCCTTCGGGAGTAGCTACGAGCAGTACTTC; CDR3: CASSQAFGSSYEQYF; size: NA; D: NA; V: TRBV4-2; J: TRBJ2-7
DNA: TGCGCCAGCAGCCAAGATTACTTGGCGGGAGGAGGTGGTAACTACGAGCAGTACTTC; CDR3: CASSQDYLAGGGGNYEQYF; size: NA; D: TRBD2; V: TRBV4-1; J: TRBJ2-7
DNA: TGTGCCAGCAGCCTTAGGGGTAATAATGAAAAACTGTTTTTT; CDR3: CASSLRGNNEKLFF; size: few; D: NA; V: TRBV11-3; J: TRBJ1-4
DNA: TGTGCCAGCAGTTTAGACCCCCAAGAGACCCAGTACTTC; CDR3: CASSLDPQETQYF; size: NA; D: NA; V: TRBV12-3/TRBV12-4; J: TRBJ2-5
DNA: TGTGCCAGCAGCGTAGTTACTTCGGCTGAAGCTTTCTTT; CDR3: CASSVVTSAEAFF; size: NA; D: NA; V: TRBV9; J: TRBJ1-1
DNA: TGTGCCAGCAGCCAAGCTCCCGGGACTATACAAGTGGATGGCCCTTCCAATGAGCAGTTCTTC; CDR3: CASSQAPGTIQVDGPSNEQFF; size: NA; D: TRBD2; V: TRBV4-2; J: TRBJ2-1
DNA: TGTGCCAGCAGCTCCGGGACAAGGACCTACGAGCAGTACTTC; CDR3: CASSSGTRTYEQYF; size: NA; D: NA; V: TRBV7-9; J: TRBJ2-7
DNA: TGTGCCAGCAGCTCCAGGACAGGCTTGAACACTGAAGCTTTCTTT; CDR3: CASSSRTGLNTEAFF; size: NA; D: TRBD1; V: TRBV3-1/TRBV3-2; J: TRBJ1-1
DNA: TGTGCCAGCAGCACGGACAGGGCTAACTATGGCTACACCTTC; CDR3: CASSTDRANYGYTF; size: NA; D: TRBD1; V: TRBV7-9; J: TRBJ1-2
DNA: TGTGCCAGCTCACCACCTAGGACAGGGGGCCGTGAGCAGTTCTTC; CDR3: CASSPPRTGGREQFF; size: few; D: TRBD1; V: TRBV18; J: TRBJ2-1
DNA: TGCGCCAGCAGCTTGGCCCCCGGGGCAGATACGCAGTATTTT; CDR3: CASSLAPGADTQYF; size: NA; D: NA; V: TRBV5-1; J: TRBJ2-3
DNA: TGTGCCAGCAGCCCCGGACGGTGGCAGTTCTTC; CDR3: CASSPGRWQFF; size: NA; D: NA; V: TRBV3-1/TRBV3-2; J: TRBJ2-1